The rows below give T cell receptor beta chains drawn from one sample of a study of blood T cell repertoires in COVID-19. Assay: immunoSEQ multiplex PCR; the TCRdb copy retains only in-frame clones and omits some. Of 130,000 to 150,000 clones in the sample, about 88% were seen once. The sample comprised peripheral blood. All receptors derive from a human donor with acute or convalescent COVID-19. The donor label of this sample is uncertain. Both conserved end residues are part of each CDR3. The order of the fields is CDR3 protein, CDR3 DNA, J gene, clone size, D gene, V gene. A D gene is named only where the DNA matches it firmly. Size tells how often a clone was seen (once, few, many) or the class of an expanded clone, and some rows leave it out.

CDR3 protein: CAWSGGGMGNQPQHF; CDR3 DNA: TGTGCCTGGAGTGGTGGGGGGATGGGCAATCAGCCCCAGCATTTT; J gene: TRBJ1-5; clone size: once; D gene: -; V gene: TRBV30
CDR3 protein: CASQPGLADYNEQFF; CDR3 DNA: TGTGCCAGTCAACCGGGACTAGCGGATTACAATGAGCAGTTCTTC; J gene: TRBJ2-1; clone size: -; D gene: TRBD2; V gene: TRBV11-1
CDR3 protein: CASKGGQGNLEAFF; CDR3 DNA: TGTGCCTCAAAGGGGGGACAGGGGAACCTTGAAGCTTTCTTT; J gene: TRBJ1-1; clone size: -; D gene: TRBD1; V gene: TRBV19
CDR3 protein: CASSWDTEKLFF; CDR3 DNA: TGTGCCAGCAGCTGGGACACAGAAAAACTGTTTTTT; J gene: TRBJ1-4; clone size: -; D gene: -; V gene: TRBV3-1/TRBV3-2
CDR3 protein: CASSFDSTNTGELFF; CDR3 DNA: TGTGCCAGTAGTTTTGACAGCACGAACACCGGGGAGCTGTTTTTT; J gene: TRBJ2-2; clone size: -; D gene: -; V gene: TRBV19
CDR3 protein: CASSGQGGETQYF; CDR3 DNA: TGTGCCAGCAGTGGACAGGGGGGAGAGACCCAGTACTTC; J gene: TRBJ2-5; clone size: -; D gene: TRBD1; V gene: TRBV2
CDR3 protein: CASDRRGVSQGNEQFF; CDR3 DNA: TGTGCCAGCGACCGACGGGGGGTCAGCCAAGGCAATGAGCAGTTCTTC; J gene: TRBJ2-1; clone size: -; D gene: TRBD2; V gene: TRBV7-8
CDR3 protein: CASSVGTSGRTDTQYF; CDR3 DNA: TGCGCCAGCAGCGTCGGGACTAGCGGGAGGACAGATACGCAGTATTTT; J gene: TRBJ2-3; clone size: -; D gene: TRBD2; V gene: TRBV4-1
CDR3 protein: CATSKRGGLNEQFF; CDR3 DNA: TGTGCCACCTCTAAGCGGGGGGGGCTCAATGAGCAGTTCTTC; J gene: TRBJ2-1; clone size: -; D gene: TRBD2; V gene: TRBV6-5
CDR3 protein: CASRIQGAGEAFF; CDR3 DNA: TGTGCCAGTAGGATACAGGGGGCGGGTGAAGCTTTCTTT; J gene: TRBJ1-1; clone size: -; D gene: TRBD1; V gene: TRBV19
CDR3 protein: CASSYNSGGVGDTQYF; CDR3 DNA: TGTGCCAGCAGCTATAATAGCGGGGGGGTAGGAGATACGCAGTATTTT; J gene: TRBJ2-3; clone size: -; D gene: TRBD2; V gene: TRBV13
CDR3 protein: CASSSGRRTEAFF; CDR3 DNA: TGTGCCAGCAGTTCAGGGAGGCGAACTGAAGCTTTCTTT; J gene: TRBJ1-1; clone size: once; D gene: -; V gene: TRBV12-3/TRBV12-4
CDR3 protein: CASSAQGFSNEQFF; CDR3 DNA: TGTGCCAGCAGCGCCCAGGGGTTTAGCAATGAGCAGTTCTTC; J gene: TRBJ2-1; clone size: -; D gene: -; V gene: TRBV11-3
CDR3 protein: CASSEQGTGELFF; CDR3 DNA: TGTGCCAGCAGCGAACAGGGTACCGGGGAGCTGTTTTTT; J gene: TRBJ2-2; clone size: -; D gene: -; V gene: TRBV2
CDR3 protein: CASSLVTNQPQHF; CDR3 DNA: TGTGCCAGCAGCTTGGTTACAAATCAGCCCCAGCATTTT; J gene: TRBJ1-5; clone size: -; D gene: -; V gene: TRBV7-8
CDR3 protein: CASSSAGQGASSRYGYTF; CDR3 DNA: TGTGCCAGCAGCTCGGCGGGTCAGGGGGCATCTTCTCGGTATGGCTACACCTTC; J gene: TRBJ1-2; clone size: -; D gene: TRBD1; V gene: TRBV7-2
CDR3 protein: CASSSSGPSTDTQYF; CDR3 DNA: -; J gene: TRBJ2-3; clone size: once; D gene: -; V gene: TRBV27
CDR3 protein: CASSLDRAMALEKLFF; CDR3 DNA: TGTGCCAGCAGTTTGGACAGGGCGATGGCATTAGAAAAACTGTTTTTT; J gene: TRBJ1-4; clone size: -; D gene: TRBD1; V gene: TRBV27
CDR3 protein: CASSLEPPDSDTEAFF; CDR3 DNA: TGCGCCAGCAGCTTGGAGCCCCCGGACAGTGATACTGAAGCTTTCTTT; J gene: TRBJ1-1; clone size: -; D gene: -; V gene: TRBV5-1
CDR3 protein: CASSPRQGDANTEAFF; CDR3 DNA: TGTGCCAGCAGCCCCCGACAGGGAGACGCGAACACTGAAGCTTTCTTT; J gene: TRBJ1-1; clone size: few; D gene: TRBD1; V gene: TRBV11-2
CDR3 protein: CASSLQAGGSYEQYF; CDR3 DNA: TGTGCCAGCAGCTTACAAGCGGGGGGCTCCTACGAGCAGTACTTC; J gene: TRBJ2-7; clone size: -; D gene: TRBD2; V gene: TRBV7-3
CDR3 protein: CASSASSGGNIQYF; CDR3 DNA: TGTGCCAGCAGCGCCAGCAGCGGAGGGAACATTCAGTACTTC; J gene: TRBJ2-4; clone size: -; D gene: -; V gene: TRBV9
CDR3 protein: CASSQGRPEAFF; CDR3 DNA: TGTGCCAGCAGCCAGGGGAGGCCTGAAGCTTTCTTT; J gene: TRBJ1-1; clone size: -; D gene: -; V gene: TRBV3-1/TRBV3-2
CDR3 protein: CAISESTGKTGGNTEAFF; CDR3 DNA: TGTGCCATCAGTGAGTCGACAGGGAAGACAGGGGGGAACACTGAAGCTTTCTTT; J gene: TRBJ1-1; clone size: -; D gene: TRBD1; V gene: TRBV10-3
CDR3 protein: CASSRGLAGGYEQYF; CDR3 DNA: TGCGCCAGCAGCAGAGGACTAGCGGGGGGCTACGAGCAGTACTTC; J gene: TRBJ2-7; clone size: -; D gene: TRBD2; V gene: TRBV5-1
CDR3 protein: CASSHGGQSSGNTIYF; CDR3 DNA: TGCGCCAGCAGCCACGGGGGACAGAGCTCTGGAAACACCATATATTTT; J gene: TRBJ1-3; clone size: -; D gene: TRBD1; V gene: TRBV4-3
CDR3 protein: CASSTTDRDAQPQHF; CDR3 DNA: TGTGCCAGCAGCACCACGGACAGGGATGCTCAGCCCCAGCATTTT; J gene: TRBJ1-5; clone size: -; D gene: TRBD1; V gene: TRBV28
CDR3 protein: CASSLMTGYNEQFF; CDR3 DNA: TGTGCCAGCAGCTTAATGACGGGGTACAATGAGCAGTTCTTC; J gene: TRBJ2-1; clone size: -; D gene: -; V gene: TRBV7-2
CDR3 protein: CASSLSGGGGKETQYF; CDR3 DNA: TGTGCCAGCAGCTTATCGGGGGGCGGGGGCAAAGAGACCCAGTACTTC; J gene: TRBJ2-5; clone size: -; D gene: -; V gene: TRBV7-2
CDR3 protein: CASSQLLDSQLNSPLHF; CDR3 DNA: TGTGCCAGCAGCCAACTTCTCGACAGCCAGTTGAATTCACCCCTCCACTTT; J gene: TRBJ1-6; clone size: -; D gene: -; V gene: TRBV3-1/TRBV3-2
CDR3 protein: CASSLGQTDTQYF; CDR3 DNA: TGTGCCAGTAGTTTGGGACAGACAGATACGCAGTATTTT; J gene: TRBJ2-3; clone size: -; D gene: TRBD1; V gene: TRBV19